These 18 T cell receptor beta chains were all obtained from the same sample, sequenced in a study of shared clonotypes between healthy human individuals. The assay was immunoSEQ multiplex PCR, and TCRdb's table has in-frame clones only and misses some. The table has roughly 500,000 clones, 81% seen once. Sequencing was performed on PBMCs. All receptors come from a woman aged 40 to 50 in good health. Some clones in this sample may be carry-over from other donors' samples.

This chain uses TRBV9 with TRBJ2-5, with 7 bases that match TRBD2. This CDR3 comprises 13 residues. CDR1 SGDLS and CDR2 YYNGEE come from the germline V gene. V gave up 1 base and J gave up 5 bases; unmatched junction bases: 2. CDR3 DNA: TGTGCCAGCAGCGTAAGACTAGCCGAGACCCAGTACTTC. This gives the protein CASSVRLAETQYF.

As to this clone: A read error may explain this, as a much larger clone is one base away. Additional DNA sequences in this sample encode the identical CDR3. The chain couples TRBV7-6 to TRBJ1-3; 8 nucleotides line up with TRBD1. The CDR3 is made up of 15 amino acids. From germline, CDR1 is SGHVS and CDR2 FNYEAQ. With V trimmed by 5 bases and J by 0 bases, 3 bases remained unmatched. The CDR3 region has the DNA TGTGCCAGCAGCCTGGGGACAGGCTCTGGAAACACCATATATTTT. Translation gives CASSLGTGSGNTIYF. Using reference TRBV7-6 and TRBJ1-3 for the parts outside the CDR3, the full variable domain is GAGVSQSPRYKVTKRGQDVALRCDPISGHVSLYWYRQALGQGPEFLTYFNYEAQQDKSGLPNDRFSAERPEGSISTLTIQRTEQRDSAMYRCASSLGTGSGNTIYFGEGSWLTVV.

The V and J genes are TRBV2 and TRBJ2-1; D ambiguous. V was trimmed by 7 bases and J by 9 bases, leaving 19 bases between them. CDR3 size: 14 residues. Per germline, CDR1 SNHLY and CDR2 FYNNEI. The CDR3 sequence: CASNSRPPLGEQFF. The DNA for the CDR3 is TGTGCCAGCAATTCACGGCCACCCTTGGGTGAGCAGTTCTTC.

The chain joins TRBV28 to TRBJ1-4; 9 bases agree with TRBD1. The V gene end was trimmed by 2 bases and the J gene end by 7 bases; junction bases not matched to a gene: 8. Germline V gene lookup returns CDR1 MDHEN and CDR2 SYDVKM. The CDR3 is made up of 16 amino acids. This chain's CDR3 is CASSLPLQGASEKLFF. The DNA of the CDR3 is TGTGCCAGCAGTTTACCCTTACAGGGGGCCAGTGAAAAACTGTTTTTT.

The CDR3 coding sequence is TGTGCCAGCACCTCAGGGGCAGATAACACCGGGGAGCTGTTTTTT. This translates into CASTSGADNTGELFF. The chain joins TRBV28 to TRBJ2-2, with D possibly TRBD1 on 6 matching bases. V was shortened by 7 bases and J by 2 bases, with 14 bases between the two germline ends. Per germline, CDR1 MDHEN and CDR2 SYDVKM. The CDR3 is made up of 15 amino acids.

The CDR3 protein is CASSEELAGPNEQFF. The DNA for the CDR3 is TGTGCCAGCAGTGAGGAACTAGCGGGCCCCAATGAGCAGTTCTTC. The chain uses TRBV6-4 and TRBJ2-1; 9 nucleotides align to TRBD2. J gave up 6 bases and V 3 bases, and 6 bases lay outside the gene matches. In germline, CDR1 is MRHNA, CDR2 SNTAGT. CDR3 length equals 15 residues.

This clone was counted ten times or more. The chain links TRBV4-2 to TRBJ1-4, with TRBD1 matching 7 bases. The length of the CDR3 is 15 residues. With 4 bases clipped from V and 8 bases from J, the junction kept 10 bases outside the gene matches. Per germline, CDR1 LGHNA and CDR2 YNFKEQ. CDR3 loop: CASSPGGDSGEKLFF. The DNA for the CDR3 is TGTGCCAGCAGCCCTGGAGGGGACAGCGGGGAAAAACTGTTTTTT.

The rearrangement uses TRBV19 and TRBJ2-2; no clear D gene. In germline, CDR1 is LNHDA, CDR2 SQIVND (reference sequence). This CDR3 spans 15 amino acids. Trimming stripped 1 base from V and 2 bases from J, with 8 bases between. In DNA form, the CDR3 reads TGTGCCAGTAGTATAGCAGGAGACAACACCGGGGAGCTGTTTTTT. This translates into CASSIAGDNTGELFF.

This clone was seen a single time. This CDR3 is CASSLVSGANTGELFF. For the CDR3, the DNA is TGCGCCAGCAGCTTGGTTTCAGGGGCGAACACCGGGGAGCTGTTTTTT. This rearrangement joins TRBV5-1 to TRBJ2-2; tentative D call: TRBD1 (6 bases). Germline loops: CDR1 SGHRS, CDR2 YFSETQ. Trimming shortened V by 0 bases and J by 0 bases, and 9 bases separated the two germline ends. The CDR3 loop spans 16 amino acids. The full variable domain, completed using reference TRBV5-1 and TRBJ2-2, is KAGVTQTPRYLIKTRGQQVTLSCSPISGHRSVSWYQQTPGQGLQFLFEYFSETQRNKGNFPGRFSGRQFSNSRSEMNVSTLELGDSALYLCASSLVSGANTGELFFGEGSRLTVL.

This clone was seen a few times. The chain carries TRBV7-8 and TRBJ2-7; the D gene could be TRBD1 or TRBD2 (5 bases each). The V gene's germline CDR1 is SGHVS and CDR2 FQNEAQ. The CDR3 loop spans 16 amino acids. Trimming pared 5 bases from V and 0 bases from J, leaving 17 bases between. CDR3 protein: CASSPSGRASSYEQYF. The CDR3, as DNA: TGTGCCAGCAGCCCCTCGGGGCGCGCCTCCTCCTACGAGCAGTACTTC.

In regard to this clone: A far larger clone is a single base away, which makes a read error likely. The chain uses TRBV30 and TRBJ2-5; D perhaps matches TRBD2 (6 bases). The germline CDR1 and CDR2 sequences are GTSNPN and SVGIG (reference sequence). This CDR3 spans 14 amino acids. V lost 3 bases, J lost 7 bases, and 18 bases lay in between. The CDR3 reads CAWRGWRARGTQYF. DNA of the CDR3: TGTGCCTGGAGGGGTTGGAGGGCTCGAGGGACCCAGTACTTC.

V gene TRBV28 combines with J gene TRBJ2-7, with 8 bases that match TRBD1. The V segment lost 3 bases and the J segment 5 bases; nucleotides outside the gene matches: 9. The germline CDR1 and CDR2 sequences are MDHEN and SYDVKM. CDR3 length: 15 residues. Here the CDR3 reads CASSFSGQAAHEQYF. The CDR3 nucleotides read TGTGCCAGCAGTTTTTCGGGACAGGCGGCACACGAGCAGTACTTC.

V and J are TRBV6-5 and TRBJ2-7; TRBD2 agrees at 12 bases. Germline V gene data show CDR1 as MNHEY and CDR2 as SVGAGI. The CDR3 is made up of 14 amino acids. V was clipped by 5 bases and J by 8 bases; unmatched bases: 7. The CDR3 protein is CASSATSGSQKQYF. CDR3 nucleotides: TGTGCCAGCAGTGCGACTAGCGGGAGTCAGAAGCAGTACTTC.

Concerning this clone itself: Other DNA sequences in the sample encode the same CDR3. The chain is built from TRBV30 and TRBJ1-3; D call uncertain. The CDR3 sequence is 14 residues long. Germline lookup yields CDR1 GTSNPN and CDR2 SVGIG (reference sequence). With 0 bases removed from V and 0 bases from J, the gap between germline ends came to 6 bases. CDR3 region: CAWSVGDSGNTIYF. Here the CDR3 DNA reads TGTGCCTGGAGTGTCGGCGACTCTGGAAACACCATATATTTT.

The chain recombines TRBV7-6 with TRBJ2-5, with TRBD1 identical over 7 bases. CDR1 and CDR2 from the germline V gene are SGHVS and FNYEAQ. J gave up 2 bases and V 1 base, and 4 bases lay outside the gene matches. The CDR3 has 15 amino acids. The chain's CDR3 is CASSLVPRGQETQYF. The CDR3, as DNA: TGTGCCAGCAGCTTAGTTCCCAGGGGGCAAGAGACCCAGTACTTC.

This clone showed up many times. The genes are TRBV11-2 and TRBJ2-7; no clear D. V was trimmed by 3 bases and J by 3 bases, leaving 6 bases between them. From germline, CDR1 is SGHAT and CDR2 FQNNGV. This CDR3 spans 12 amino acids. The CDR3 spells CASSFANYEQYF. The CDR3 DNA reads as TGTGCCAGCAGCTTCGCGAACTACGAGCAGTACTTC.

A word on this clone: A far larger clone is just one base off, so this is likely a read error. This CDR3 is also generated by other DNA sequences in the sample. In nucleotides, the CDR3 is TGTGCCTGGAGTGGGAACAATCAGCCCCAGCATTTT. Its protein is CAWSGNNQPQHF. This chain joins TRBV30 and TRBJ1-5, with unresolved D. Germline values: CDR1 GTSNPN, CDR2 SVGIG (reference sequence). The germline V and J ends were trimmed by 1 base and 3 bases, with 4 bases remaining between them. The CDR3 runs 12 residues.

This clone has just a few counts. This chain connects TRBV18 to TRBJ2-3, with D unresolved. Trimming stripped 0 bases from V and 4 bases from J, with 5 bases between. The CDR3 totals 13 residues. Germline V CDR1 and CDR2: KGHSH, LQKENI. In DNA form, the CDR3 reads TGTGCCAGCTCACCACCGGGGTCAGATACGCAGTATTTT. This sequence encodes CASSPPGSDTQYF.